Listed here are 12 T cell receptor beta chains from one sample, sequenced in a study of breast tumors, draining lymph nodes, adjacent tissues. TCRdb ran MiXCR on the multiplex PCR reads and lists one entry per CDR3 protein. The sample has tens of thousands of distinct CDR3 sequences, approximately 53% seen once; the top ten hold 7.5% to 9.5%. Source material: breast tumor tissue. All receptors come from a female donor with breast cancer. Some clones in this sample may be carry-over from other donors' samples.

This clonotype was observed at least ten times. This rearrangement joins TRBV11-2 to TRBJ2-7; TRBD1 agrees at 10 bases. The CDR3 sequence is 14 residues long. Germline V CDR1 and CDR2: SGHAT, FQNNGV. J lost 7 bases, V lost 5 bases, and 8 bases had no gene match. CDR3 in amino acids: CASSPLGQGFEQYF. The CDR3 bases are TGTGCCAGCAGCCCTTTGGGACAGGGGTTTGAGCAGTACTTC.

The V gene is TRBV2, the J gene TRBJ2-7; D is ambiguous. The V and J ends lost 2 bases and 4 bases respectively, with 15 bases between them. The CDR3 has 15 amino acids. The germline CDR1 and CDR2 sequences are SNHLY and FYNNEI. The CDR3 protein is CASSESPSSSYEQYF. In nucleotides, the CDR3 is TGTGCCAGCAGTGAATCCCCCTCTAGTAGTTACGAGCAGTACTTC. Full variable domain (remainder filled in from reference TRBV2 and TRBJ2-7): EPEVTQTPSHQVTQMGQEVILRCVPISNHLYFYWYRQILGQKVEFLVSFYNNEISEKSEIFDDQFSVERPDGSNFTLKIRSTKLEDSAMYFCASSESPSSSYEQYFGPGTRLTVT.

Notes on this clonotype: One junction end does not reproduce the germline sequence, and a read error may be involved. The gene calls are TRBV9 and TRBJ2-1; 11 positions match TRBD2. The CDR3 contains 15 residues. Germline V gives CDR1 SGDLS, CDR2 YYNGEE. The CDR3 DNA sequence: TGTGCCAACAGCCAGGGACTAGCGGTGTACAATGAGCCGTTCTTC. This codes for CANSQGLAVYNEPFF.

This clonotype has just one count. V is TRBV20-1 and J is TRBJ1-4; D perhaps matches TRBD1 (5 bases). V was clipped by 5 bases and J by 8 bases, with 21 bases between them. There are 15 residues in the CDR3. Germline V CDR1 and CDR2: DFQATT, SNEGSKA (reference sequence). The CDR3 nucleotides read TGCAGTGCTCCGGAGGGGCTAGCAGCGTTGGAAAAACTGTTTTTT. It encodes CSAPEGLAALEKLFF.

The rearrangement uses TRBV5-1 and TRBJ2-7; weak D call: TRBD1 (6 bases). Germline CDR1 SGHRS, CDR2 YFSETQ. The CDR3 runs 15 residues. Trimming left V 3 bases short and J 1 base short, with 14 bases between. The CDR3 sequence: CASSSGRGISYEQYF. The CDR3 DNA reads TGCGCCAGCAGCTCCGGTAGGGGGATTTCCTACGAGCAGTACTTC.

V and J are TRBV10-3 and TRBJ2-7; 10 bases are a match to TRBD1. The V and J ends lost 6 bases and 1 base, in that order; junction bases with no gene match: 3. Germline V gene lookup returns CDR1 ENHRY and CDR2 SYGVKD. The length of the CDR3 is 14 residues. This chain's CDR3 is CAISRDRGSYEQYF. CDR3 nucleotide sequence: TGTGCCATCAGCCGGGACAGGGGATCCTACGAGCAGTACTTC.

In this sample, this clonotype turned up many times. V gene TRBV20-1 combines with J gene TRBJ1-5, with D hard to call. CDR1 is DFQATT and CDR2 is SNEGSKA in the germline V gene (reference sequence). V was clipped by 1 base and J by 5 bases, with 15 bases between them. The CDR3 totals 15 residues. This chain's CDR3 is CSARGWRESDQPQHF. The CDR3, as DNA: TGCAGTGCTAGAGGGTGGAGGGAGTCGGATCAGCCCCAGCATTTT.

The rearrangement links TRBV6-5 to TRBJ2-1, with 10 bases matching TRBD2. This CDR3 is built from 15 residues. The ends lost 0 bases at V and 4 bases at J; junction bases unmatched: 0. Germline-derived CDR1 and CDR2 are MNHEY and SVGAGI. CDR3 protein: CASSYSLAGYNEQFF. In nucleotides, the CDR3 is TGTGCCAGCAGTTACTCACTAGCGGGGTACAATGAGCAGTTCTTC.

V and J are TRBV12-3 or TRBV12-4 and TRBJ2-2; D is ambiguous. V was cut by 5 bases and J by 3 bases, with 4 bases left in between. The CDR3 runs to 12 residues. CDR3 protein: CASSGDTGELFF. The CDR3 bases are TGTGCCAGCAGTGGGGACACCGGGGAGCTGTTTTTT.

On this clonotype: A much larger clone lies one base from this, so it may be a read error. The chain uses TRBV6-5 and TRBJ1-1; D is unclear. This CDR3 is built from 13 residues. The germline V gene has CDR1 MNHEY and CDR2 SVGAGI. CDR3 coding DNA: TGTGCCAGCAGTCGTTACTGGAGCACTGAAGCTCTCTTT. Translated: CASSRYWSTEALF.

Many counts were recorded for this clonotype. The rearrangement links TRBV6-1 to TRBJ2-1, with 10 nucleotides matching TRBD2. Unmatched junction bases numbered 5, after V lost 7 bases and J lost 2 bases. Germline values: CDR1 MNHNS, CDR2 SASEGT. This CDR3 contains 15 residues. The CDR3 coding sequence is TGTGCCAGCAACCTAGCGGGAGTGGCCTACAATGAGCAGTTCTTC. This translates into CASNLAGVAYNEQFF.

This clonotype was detected many times. The J gene is TRBJ2-1, the V gene TRBV6-2 or TRBV6-3, with 8 bases identical to TRBD1. CDR1 is MNHEY and CDR2 is SVGEGT in the germline V gene. The J segment lost 8 bases and the V segment lost 4 bases, leaving 16 bases of the junction unmatched. The CDR3 has 17 amino acids. This CDR3 reads CASSFFKGQVGADEQFF. DNA for the CDR3: TGTGCCAGCAGTTTTTTCAAGGGACAGGTTGGAGCGGATGAGCAGTTCTTC.